The clone carrying this T cell receptor (beta chain) was observed a single time. The antigen remains undetermined. Sequence at one end of the junction differs from germline and may be a read error. The sample is drawn from a study of blood T cells in healthy people across ages. Findings and caveats of the study: The lack of PBMC sorting stopped any conclusive naive versus antigen-experienced comparison.

The use of a sample-barcoded 5' primer and a J-beta primer mix characterized a second PCR of roughly 6 to 11 cycles. TCRdb recomputed calls from the 5' RACE reads with MiXCR, one row per CDR3 protein. The sample holds 1.2 million to 1.5 million distinct CDR3 sequences, almost 60% seen once. The receptor was derived from a man in his late teens or twenties in good health. The sample comprised blood.

The CDR3 sequence is CASSQEGPIGFNEKLIF. CDR3 DNA: TGCGCCAGCAGCCAAGAGGGGCCGATTGGGTTTAATGAAAAACTGATTTTT. V gene TRBV4-3 combines with J gene TRBJ1-4, with D possibly being TRBD1 (5 bases). The V gene's germline CDR1 is LGHNA and CDR2 YSLEER. This CDR3 spans 17 amino acids.